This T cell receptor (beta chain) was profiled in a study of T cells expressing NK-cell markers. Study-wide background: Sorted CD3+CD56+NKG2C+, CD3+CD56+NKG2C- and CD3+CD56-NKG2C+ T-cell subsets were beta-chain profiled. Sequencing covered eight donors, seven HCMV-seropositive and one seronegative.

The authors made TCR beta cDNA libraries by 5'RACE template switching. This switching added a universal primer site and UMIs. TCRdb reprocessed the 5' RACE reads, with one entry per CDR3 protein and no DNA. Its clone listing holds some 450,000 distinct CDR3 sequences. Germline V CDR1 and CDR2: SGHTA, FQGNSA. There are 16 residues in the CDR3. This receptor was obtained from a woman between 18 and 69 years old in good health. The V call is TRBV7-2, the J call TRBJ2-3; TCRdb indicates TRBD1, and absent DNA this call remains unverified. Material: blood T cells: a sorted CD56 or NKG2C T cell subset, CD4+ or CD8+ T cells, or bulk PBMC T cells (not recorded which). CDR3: CASSPKTGSMVGTQYF. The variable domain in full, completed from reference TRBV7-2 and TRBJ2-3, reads GAGVSQSPSNKVTEKGKDVELRCDPISGHTALYWYRQSLGQGLEFLIYFQGNSAPDKSGLPSDRFSAERTGGSVSTLTIQRTQQEDSAVYLCASSPKTGSMVGTQYFGPGTRLTVL.